These 3 T cell receptor beta chains were sequenced from one sample in a study of breast tumors, draining lymph nodes, adjacent tissues. TCRdb re-called the multiplex PCR reads with MiXCR, one entry per CDR3 protein. Among about 35,000 distinct CDR3 sequences, just over 35% were seen once, and the ten largest hold around 9.9%. The specimen sequenced was breast tumor tissue. The receptors originated from a female donor with breast cancer. Some clones in this sample may be carry-over from other donors' samples.

This clonotype was recorded at least ten times. V is TRBV20-1 and J is TRBJ2-5; D is uncertain. Germline CDR1 is DFQATT and CDR2 is SNEGSKA (reference sequence). Trimming removed 2 bases at V and 2 bases at J, with 6 bases between. CDR3 length equals 12 residues. For the CDR3, the DNA is TGCAGTGCTAGAAGAAATCAAGAGACCCAGTACTTC. This translates into CSARRNQETQYF.

This clonotype was observed at least ten times. CDR3 in amino acids: CASSQLLGPETQYF. The CDR3 coding sequence is TGTGCCAGCAGCCAACTACTAGGCCCCGAGACCCAGTACTTC. The J gene is TRBJ2-5, the V gene TRBV11-2; a weak D match, TRBD2 (5 bases). The V end lost 5 bases, the J end lost 5 bases, and 15 bases lay between the germline ends. CDR1 is SGHAT, CDR2 FQNNGV, per germline. The CDR3 consists of 14 residues.

This clonotype came up many times. In nucleotides, the CDR3 is TGTGCCACCAGTTCAGCCGCGGCTAGGCATGAGCAGTTCTTC. Amino acids: CATSSAAARHEQFF. V usage is TRBV24-1 and J usage is TRBJ2-1; no clear D. CDR1 KGHDR and CDR2 SFDVKD come from the germline V gene. The germline V and J ends were trimmed by 6 bases and 8 bases, with 16 bases remaining between them. CDR3 length: 14 residues.